Following are 18 T cell receptor beta chains from one sample sequenced in a study of Graves' ophthalmopathy and Graves' hyperthyroidism. Amplification targeted the TCR beta CDR3 regions, with RNA transcripts as the source material. The workflow started with a first-round RT-PCR run with HTBI primers and then moved on to a second-round multiplex PCR. TCRdb ran MiXCR on the multiplex PCR reads and lists one entry per CDR3 protein. Among a few hundred thousand distinct CDR3 sequences listed, 15% were seen once. What was sequenced was peripheral blood. These TCRs come from a woman aged 18-29 years with stable Graves' hyperthyroidism.

At least ten counts were recorded for this clonotype. This chain connects TRBV27 to TRBJ2-2; 13 bases line up with TRBD2. Germline CDR1 reads MNHEY; CDR2 reads SMNVEV (reference sequence). V lost 8 bases to trimming and J lost 6 bases; unmatched junction nucleotides: 6. The CDR3 covers 15 residues. CDR3: CASAGLAGSSGELFF. DNA for the CDR3: TGTGCCAGCGCGGGACTAGCGGGGAGCTCCGGGGAGCTGTTTTTT.

Ten or more counts support this clonotype. This chain joins TRBV20-1 and TRBJ2-5, with 8 bases identical to TRBD2. This CDR3 has 14 residues. The V segment lost 2 bases and the J segment 1 base; nucleotides outside the gene matches: 3. Germline values: CDR1 DFQATT, CDR2 SNEGSKA (reference sequence). The CDR3 loop is CSARPTSGQETQYF. CDR3 nucleotide sequence: TGCAGTGCTAGACCAACTAGCGGCCAAGAGACCCAGTACTTC.

This clonotype was observed many times. This rearrangement joins TRBV7-3 to TRBJ2-5; tentatively, D is TRBD2 (7 bases). Germline assignment: CDR1 SGHTA and CDR2 FQGTGA. The length of the CDR3 is 13 residues. Trimming cost V 5 bases and J 5 bases, with 12 bases left between them. In DNA form, the CDR3 reads TGTGCCAGCAGCCGGGGGGCCCAGGAGACCCAGTACTTC. This gives the protein CASSRGAQETQYF. The full variable domain, its missing parts supplied by reference TRBV7-3 and TRBJ2-5, is GAGVSQTPSNKVTEKGKYVELRCDPISGHTALYWYRQSLGQGPEFLIYFQGTGAADDSGLPNDRFFAVRPEGSVSTLKIQRTERGDSAVYLCASSRGAQETQYFGPGTRLLVL.

This clonotype came up many times. V usage is TRBV5-1 and J usage is TRBJ2-7; TRBD2 might be the D (6 bases). Germline-derived CDR1 and CDR2 are SGHRS and YFSETQ. There are 15 residues in the CDR3. V shed 4 bases and J shed 4 bases, with 18 bases lying between them. In DNA form, the CDR3 reads TGCGCCAGCAGCAATCGTACCTCCGGGGGATACGAGCAGTACTTC. This encodes CASSNRTSGGYEQYF.

The rearrangement uses TRBV12-3 or TRBV12-4 and TRBJ2-5; 7 bases agree with TRBD2. The CDR3 covers 14 residues. Trimming removed 6 bases from V and 3 bases from J; junction bases left unmatched: 7. The CDR3 bases are TGTGCCAGCAGCGTTGTGGGGAGGGAAGAGACCCAGTACTTC. This translates into CASSVVGREETQYF.

Ten or more counts support this clonotype. The chain couples TRBV2 to TRBJ2-2, with a possible D match to TRBD2 (8 bases). V lost 8 bases, J lost 4 bases, and 14 bases lay in between. Germline V gene data show CDR1 as SNHLY and CDR2 as FYNNEI. The CDR3 is made up of 14 amino acids. The CDR3 protein is CASREGAGTGELFF. The CDR3, as DNA: TGTGCCAGCCGGGAGGGGGCAGGCACCGGGGAGCTGTTTTTT. Full variable domain (missing parts from reference TRBV2 and TRBJ2-2): EPEVTQTPSHQVTQMGQEVILRCVPISNHLYFYWYRQILGQKVEFLVSFYNNEISEKSEIFDDQFSVERPDGSNFTLKIRSTKLEDSAMYFCASREGAGTGELFFGEGSRLTVL.

This clonotype was observed a few times. The chain carries TRBV18 and TRBJ1-1; D is possibly TRBD1 (5 bases). The germline gives CDR1 KGHSH, CDR2 LQKENI. The CDR3 totals 14 residues. V was pared by 3 bases and J by 4 bases, with 12 bases between. For the CDR3, the DNA is TGTGCCAGCTCACCGGACCCTGGGGGCACTGAAGCTTTCTTT. Protein sequence: CASSPDPGGTEAFF.

The V call is TRBV6-2 or TRBV6-3, the J call TRBJ1-1; TRBD1 matches 7 bases. Losses at the gene ends were 0 bases for V and 1 base for J; bases not matched to a gene: 11. The CDR3 length is 18 residues. Per the germline V gene, CDR1 is MNHEY and CDR2 is SVGEGT. In DNA form, the CDR3 reads TGTGCCAGCAGTTACTCGAATACGAGACAGGGTACGAACACTGAAGCTTTCTTT. It translates to CASSYSNTRQGTNTEAFF.

There are many counts of this clonotype. This chain joins TRBV25-1 and TRBJ1-1, with D uncertain. The V end lost 8 bases, the J end lost 2 bases, and 15 bases lay between the germline ends. Germline V CDR1 and CDR2: MGHDK, SYGVNS. This CDR3 spans 14 amino acids. The CDR3 is CASQRSQVNTEAFF. The CDR3 DNA sequence: TGTGCCAGCCAAAGGAGTCAGGTCAACACTGAAGCTTTCTTT. The entire variable domain, with the rest obtained from reference TRBV25-1 and TRBJ1-1, is as follows: EADIYQTPRYLVIGTGKKITLECSQTMGHDKMYWYQQDPGMELHLIHYSYGVNSTEKGDLSSESTVSRIRTEHFPLTLESARPSHTSQYLCASQRSQVNTEAFFGQGTRLTVV.

This clonotype was picked up many times. This rearrangement joins TRBV19 to TRBJ1-2; 10 bases line up with TRBD1. The CDR3 spans 14 residues. Trimming cost V 6 bases and J 2 bases; bases outside gene matches: 3. Germline V gene lookup returns CDR1 LNHDA and CDR2 SQIVND (reference sequence). The chain's CDR3 is CASSDRGRNYGYTF. The CDR3 bases are TGTGCCAGTAGCGACAGGGGGCGGAACTATGGCTACACCTTC.

This clonotype has at least ten counts. This chain connects TRBV5-1 to TRBJ1-1; D is perhaps TRBD1 (5 bases). Germline V gene data show CDR1 as SGHRS and CDR2 as YFSETQ. The CDR3 is 17 amino acids. Trimming left V 4 bases short and J 1 base short, with 20 bases between. CDR3 sequence reads: CASSPGTLLRRNTEAFF. The CDR3 bases are TGCGCCAGCAGCCCCGGGACGCTCTTGAGGAGGAACACTGAAGCTTTCTTT.

This clonotype was found many times. The V gene is TRBV20-1, the J gene TRBJ2-5; the D gene could be TRBD1 or TRBD2 (6 bases each). This CDR3 has 13 amino acids. Germline V gene sequence: CDR1 DFQATT, CDR2 SNEGSKA (reference sequence). V was shortened by 0 bases and J by 5 bases, with 10 bases between the two germline ends. The CDR3, as DNA: TGCAGTGCTAGAGATTTAGGGGGGGAGACCCAGTACTTC. As protein: CSARDLGGETQYF.

Points on this clonotype: A clone one base away is much larger, so this may be a read error. This chain uses TRBV12-3 or TRBV12-4 with TRBJ1-5, with 10 bases identical to TRBD1. The CDR3 spans 19 residues. CDR3 sequence (DNA): TGTGCCAGCAGTCTTACACCAGGGACAGGGGCGAATAGCAATCATCCCCAGCATTTT. Residues: CASSLTPGTGANSNHPQHF.

This clonotype came up many times. The V call is TRBV19, the J call TRBJ2-2; 7 bases line up with TRBD1. CDR3 length equals 13 residues. Germline V gene sequence: CDR1 LNHDA, CDR2 SQIVND (reference sequence). Germline trimming cut 3 bases from V and 11 bases from J; bases unmatched to any gene: 6. CDR3 loop: CASSIAGTDELFF. In nucleotides, the CDR3 is TGTGCCAGTAGTATCGCCGGGACAGACGAGCTGTTTTTT.

This clonotype has a count of ten or more. The rearrangement joins TRBV12-3 or TRBV12-4 to TRBJ1-1; no definite D call. Trimming left V 3 bases short and J 4 bases short, with 6 bases between. The CDR3 extends over 12 amino acids. The chain's CDR3 is CASSLVITEAFF. The CDR3 nucleotides read TGTGCCAGCAGTTTGGTGATCACTGAAGCTTTCTTT.

This clonotype occurred many times. The CDR3 protein is CASSYSMQGIRYEQYF. The CDR3 DNA reads as TGTGCCAGCAGTTACTCGATGCAGGGAATCCGCTACGAGCAGTACTTC. The chain links TRBV6-2 or TRBV6-3 to TRBJ2-7, with TRBD1 as a possible D gene (5 bases). Trimming pared 0 bases from V and 3 bases from J, leaving 15 bases between. Germline CDR1 MNHEY, CDR2 SVGEGT. The CDR3 covers 16 residues.

This clonotype has a handful of counts. This sequence may be a read error, since a much larger clone differs from it by one base. The rearrangement links TRBV9 to TRBJ2-5; D remains unclear. From germline, CDR1 is SGDLS and CDR2 YYNGEE. V lost 0 bases and J lost 1, with 4 bases in between. This CDR3 has 13 amino acids. CDR3: CASSVAGQETQYF. In nucleotides, the CDR3 is TGTGCCAGCAGCGTAGCGGGCCAAGAGACCCAGTACTTC.

This clonotype was counted many times. The genes are TRBV6-6 and TRBJ1-1; 12 positions match TRBD1. The length of the CDR3 is 18 residues. From germline, CDR1 is MNHNY and CDR2 SVGAGI (reference sequence). V lost 8 bases to trimming and J lost 3 bases; unmatched junction nucleotides: 16. CDR3 coding DNA: TGTGCCAGCGGACCGGGGAAGGGGACAGGGGGCGCGGACACTGAAGCTTTCTTT. Protein product: CASGPGKGTGGADTEAFF.